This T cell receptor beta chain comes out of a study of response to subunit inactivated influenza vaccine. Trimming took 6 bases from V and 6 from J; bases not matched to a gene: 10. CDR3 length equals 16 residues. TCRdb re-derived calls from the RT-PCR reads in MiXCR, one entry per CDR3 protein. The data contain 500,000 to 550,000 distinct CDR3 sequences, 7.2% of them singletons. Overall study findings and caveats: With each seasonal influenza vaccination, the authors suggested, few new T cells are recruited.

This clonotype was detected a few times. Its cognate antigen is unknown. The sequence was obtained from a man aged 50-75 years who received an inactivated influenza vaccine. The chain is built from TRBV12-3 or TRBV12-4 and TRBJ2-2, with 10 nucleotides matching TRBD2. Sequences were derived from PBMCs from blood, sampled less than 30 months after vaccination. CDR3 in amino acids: CASRGAGTSVAGELFF. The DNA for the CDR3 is TGTGCCAGCAGGGGGGCCGGGACTAGCGTGGCCGGGGAGCTGTTTTTT.